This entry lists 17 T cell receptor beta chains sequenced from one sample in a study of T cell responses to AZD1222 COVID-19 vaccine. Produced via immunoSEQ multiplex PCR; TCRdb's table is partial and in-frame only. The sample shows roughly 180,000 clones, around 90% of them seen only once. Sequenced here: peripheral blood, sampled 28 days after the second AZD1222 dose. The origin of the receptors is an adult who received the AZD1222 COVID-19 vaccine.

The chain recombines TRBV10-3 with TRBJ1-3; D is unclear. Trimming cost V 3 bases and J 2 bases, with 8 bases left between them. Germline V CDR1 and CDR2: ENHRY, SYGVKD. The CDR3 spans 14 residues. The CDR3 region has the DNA TGTGCCATCAGTGATGGGTATGCTGGAAACACCATATATTTT. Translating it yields CAISDGYAGNTIYF.

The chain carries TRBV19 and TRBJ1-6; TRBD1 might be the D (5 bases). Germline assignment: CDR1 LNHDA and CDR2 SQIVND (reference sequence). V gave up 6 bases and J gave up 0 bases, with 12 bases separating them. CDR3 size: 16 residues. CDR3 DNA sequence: TGTGCCAGTAGAAAGACAGAGAGCTCCTATAATTCACCCCTCCACTTT. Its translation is CASRKTESSYNSPLHF.

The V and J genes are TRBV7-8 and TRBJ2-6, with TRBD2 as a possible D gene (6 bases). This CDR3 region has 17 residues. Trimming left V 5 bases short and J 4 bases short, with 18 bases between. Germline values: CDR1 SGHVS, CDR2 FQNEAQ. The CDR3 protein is CASSNQIAVSGANVLTF. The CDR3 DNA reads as TGTGCCAGCAGCAACCAAATAGCGGTGTCGGGGGCCAACGTCCTGACTTTC.

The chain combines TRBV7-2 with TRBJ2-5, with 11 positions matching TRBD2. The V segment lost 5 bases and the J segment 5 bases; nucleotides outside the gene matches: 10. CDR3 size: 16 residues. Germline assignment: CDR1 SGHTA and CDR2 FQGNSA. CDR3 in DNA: TGTGCCAGCAGCGCTGTTAGCGGGGGGGCCACTGAGACCCAGTACTTC. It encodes CASSAVSGGATETQYF.

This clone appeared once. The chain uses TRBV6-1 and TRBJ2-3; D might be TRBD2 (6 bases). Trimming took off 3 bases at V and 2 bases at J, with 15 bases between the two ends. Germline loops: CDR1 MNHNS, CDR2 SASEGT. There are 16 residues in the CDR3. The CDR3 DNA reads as TGTGCCAGCAGTGATGGGGTGGCGGGGACCACAGATACGCAGTATTTT. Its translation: CASSDGVAGTTDTQYF.

Written as DNA, the CDR3 is TGTGCCAGCAGCTCCCCTAAGGAGGCGGGGGGGACAGAGACCCAGTACTTC. This translates into CASSSPKEAGGTETQYF. The genes are TRBV7-2 and TRBJ2-5, with TRBD2 matching 9 bases. The germline CDR1 and CDR2 sequences are SGHTA and FQGNSA. The CDR3 loop spans 17 amino acids. The V gene end was trimmed by 4 bases and the J gene end by 4 bases; junction bases not matched to a gene: 13. Complete variable domain (other parts from reference TRBV7-2 and TRBJ2-5): GAGVSQSPSNKVTEKGKDVELRCDPISGHTALYWYRQSLGQGLEFLIYFQGNSAPDKSGLPSDRFSAERTGGSVSTLTIQRTQQEDSAVYLCASSSPKEAGGTETQYFGPGTRLLVL.

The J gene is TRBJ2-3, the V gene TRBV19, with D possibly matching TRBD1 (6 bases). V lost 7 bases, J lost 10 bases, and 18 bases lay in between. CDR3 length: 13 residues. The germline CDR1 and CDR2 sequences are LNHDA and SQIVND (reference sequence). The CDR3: CASKVLGDKAQYF. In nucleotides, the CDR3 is TGTGCCAGTAAAGTACTAGGGGACAAGGCGCAGTATTTT.

The CDR3 loop reads CASSPRQGANSPLHF. The CDR3 DNA reads as TGTGCCAGCAGCCCCCGACAGGGGGCGAATTCACCCCTCCACTTT. This rearrangement joins TRBV7-8 to TRBJ1-6; TRBD1 agrees at 10 bases. CDR1 is SGHVS, CDR2 FQNEAQ, per germline. V lost 5 bases, J lost 7 bases, and 5 bases stayed unmatched. The CDR3 covers 15 residues. Combining the CDR3 with reference TRBV7-8 and TRBJ1-6 gives the whole variable domain GAGVSQSPRYKVAKRGQDVALRCDPISGHVSLFWYQQALGQGPEFLTYFQNEAQLDKSGLPSDRFFAERPEGSVSTLKIQRTQQEDSAVYLCASSPRQGANSPLHFGNGTRLTVT.

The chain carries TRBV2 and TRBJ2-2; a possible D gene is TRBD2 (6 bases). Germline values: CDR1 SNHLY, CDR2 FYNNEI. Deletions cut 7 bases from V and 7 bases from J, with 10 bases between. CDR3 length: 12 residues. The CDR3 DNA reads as TGTGCCAGCACCGGAGGGTTCGGGGAGCTGTTTTTT. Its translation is CASTGGFGELFF.

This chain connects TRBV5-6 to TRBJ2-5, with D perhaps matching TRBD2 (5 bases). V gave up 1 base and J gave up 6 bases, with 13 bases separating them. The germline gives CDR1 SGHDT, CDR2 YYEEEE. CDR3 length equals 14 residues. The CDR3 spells CASSLYGDQKTQYF. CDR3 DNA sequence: TGTGCCAGCAGCTTGTACGGGGATCAAAAGACCCAGTACTTC.

The CDR3 nucleotides read TGCGCCAGCAGCCAAGAGTCCGTGGTGAATGAGCAGTTCTTC. This encodes CASSQESVVNEQFF. This chain uses TRBV4-1 with TRBJ2-1; unclear D gene. This CDR3 has 14 residues. Germline-derived CDR1 and CDR2 are MGHRA and YSYEKL. V lost 0 bases and J 7 bases, leaving 10 bases between the germline ends.

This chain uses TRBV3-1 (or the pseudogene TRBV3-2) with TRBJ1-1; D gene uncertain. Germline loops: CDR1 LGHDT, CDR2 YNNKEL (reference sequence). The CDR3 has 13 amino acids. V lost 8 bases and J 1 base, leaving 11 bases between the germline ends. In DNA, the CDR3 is TGTGCCAGCGCCTTCGCAGCGAACACTGAAGCTTTCTTT. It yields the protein CASAFAANTEAFF.

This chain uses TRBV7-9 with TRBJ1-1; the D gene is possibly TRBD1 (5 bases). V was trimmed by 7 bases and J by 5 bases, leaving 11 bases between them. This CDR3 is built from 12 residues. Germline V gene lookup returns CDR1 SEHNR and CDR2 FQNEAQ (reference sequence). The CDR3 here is CASTLGGTEAFF. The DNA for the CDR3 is TGTGCCAGCACCTTGGGGGGAACTGAAGCTTTCTTT.

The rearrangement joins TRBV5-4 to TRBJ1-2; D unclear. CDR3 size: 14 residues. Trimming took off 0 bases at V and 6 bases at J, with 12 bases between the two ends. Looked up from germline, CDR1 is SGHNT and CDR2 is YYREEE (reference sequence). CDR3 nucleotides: TGTGCCAGCAGCTTGGACGGCCGTCAGGATGGCTACACCTTC. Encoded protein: CASSLDGRQDGYTF.

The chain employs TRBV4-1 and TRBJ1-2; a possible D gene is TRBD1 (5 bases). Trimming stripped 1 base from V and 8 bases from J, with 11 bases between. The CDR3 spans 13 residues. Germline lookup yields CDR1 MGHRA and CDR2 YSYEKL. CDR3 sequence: CASSQGPGVGYTF. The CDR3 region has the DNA TGCGCCAGCAGCCAAGGGCCGGGGGTAGGCTACACCTTC.

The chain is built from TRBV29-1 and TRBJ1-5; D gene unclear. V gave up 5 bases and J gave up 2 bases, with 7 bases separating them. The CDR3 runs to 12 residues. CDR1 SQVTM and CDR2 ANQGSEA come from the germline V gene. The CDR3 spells CSVRAGNQPQHF. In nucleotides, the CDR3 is TGCAGCGTTAGGGCCGGCAATCAGCCCCAGCATTTT.

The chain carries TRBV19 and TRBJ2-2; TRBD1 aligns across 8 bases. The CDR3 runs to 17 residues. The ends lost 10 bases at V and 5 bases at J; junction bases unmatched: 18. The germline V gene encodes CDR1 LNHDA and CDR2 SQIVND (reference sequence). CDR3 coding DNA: TGTGCCACCCTTGGGGGCTCAGACAGGGGTGGAACCGGGGAGCTGTTTTTT. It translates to CATLGGSDRGGTGELFF. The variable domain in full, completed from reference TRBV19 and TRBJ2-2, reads DGGITQSPKYLFRKEGQNVTLSCEQNLNHDAMYWYRQDPGQGLRLIYYSQIVNDFQKGDIAEGYSVSREKKESFPLTVTSAQKNPTAFYLCATLGGSDRGGTGELFFGEGSRLTVL.